A selection of T cell receptor beta chains follows, all from one sample in a study of T cells in pancreatic ductal adenocarcinoma. Assay: immunoSEQ multiplex PCR; the TCRdb copy retains only in-frame clones and omits some. The sample contains 97,000 or so clones, 90% to 95% of which appear only once. Sequenced material: PBMCs. These receptors were collected from a human donor with pancreatic ductal adenocarcinoma. Both conserved end residues are part of each CDR3. A D gene is named only where the DNA matches it firmly. Size values are once, few and many counts, or a class for expanded clones, and some rows have none.

d_call	v_call	clone_size	j_call	cdr3_aa	cdr3_nt
TRBD1	TRBV11-2	-	TRBJ2-5	CASSWTQGARETQYF	TGTGCCAGCAGCTGGACACAGGGGGCGCGGGAGACCCAGTACTTC
TRBD1	TRBV23-1	-	TRBJ2-1	CAMSRQGANNEQFF	TGCGCCATGTCTCGACAGGGGGCCAACAATGAGCAGTTCTTC
-	TRBV6-5	-	TRBJ2-3	CASQRTEHTDTQYF	TGTGCCAGCCAACGGACAGAGCACACAGATACGCAGTATTTT
TRBD2	TRBV14	-	TRBJ2-1	CASSLPGLASSYNEQFF	TGTGCCAGCAGCCTCCCGGGACTAGCGTCGTCCTACAATGAGCAGTTCTTC
TRBD2	TRBV6-5	once	TRBJ2-5	CASRSSGISWWTQYF	TGTGCCAGCAGGTCTAGCGGGATCTCATGGTGGACCCAGTACTTC
-	TRBV21-1	-	TRBJ1-3	CASTPRSVGRSGNTIYF	TGTGCCAGCACCCCAAGGAGTGTCGGTCGCTCTGGAAACACCATATATTTT
-	TRBV7-3	-	TRBJ2-5	CASSLNGGTETQYF	TGTGCCAGCAGCTTAAACGGAGGCACTGAGACCCAGTACTTC
-	TRBV7-8	-	TRBJ2-3	CASSLAGRGDTQYF	TGTGCCAGCAGCTTAGCGGGAAGGGGAGATACGCAGTATTTT
-	TRBV30	-	TRBJ2-1	CAWSAQRAYNEQFF	TGTGCCTGGAGTGCGCAGCGAGCCTACAATGAGCAGTTCTTC
TRBD1	TRBV2	-	TRBJ2-2	CASSSSGTENTGELFF	TGTGCCAGCAGTTCCTCCGGGACAGAGAACACCGGGGAGCTGTTTTTT
TRBD1	TRBV7-9	-	TRBJ1-1	CASSLGQGWTEAFF	TGTGCCAGCAGCTTGGGACAGGGCTGGACTGAAGCTTTCTTT
TRBD1	TRBV10-3	-	TRBJ2-7	CAISPGQGSYEQYF	TGTGCCATCAGCCCGGGACAGGGGTCCTACGAGCAGTACTTC
TRBD2	TRBV5-6	-	TRBJ2-5	CASSLLAGETQYF	TGTGCCAGCAGCTTACTAGCGGGTGAGACCCAGTACTTC
TRBD2	TRBV11-3	once	TRBJ2-1	CASSLGISGRSEQFF	TGTGCCAGCAGCTTAGGGATTAGCGGGAGGTCTGAGCAGTTCTTC
-	TRBV19	-	TRBJ1-5	CASSIREENQPQHF	TGTGCCAGTAGTATACGTGAGGAGAATCAGCCCCAGCATTTT
-	TRBV10-3	-	TRBJ2-7	CAISAPEGRQGPGLPYEQYF	TGTGCCATCAGTGCACCTGAGGGTCGACAAGGTCCGGGACTCCCCTACGAGCAGTACTTC
TRBD2	TRBV18	-	TRBJ2-3	CASSPQEGRAHTDTQYF	TGTGCCAGCTCACCGCAGGAAGGGAGGGCCCACACAGATACGCAGTATTTT
TRBD2	TRBV5-1	-	TRBJ2-5	CASSLPGTSVKETQYF	TGCGCCAGCAGCTTACCCGGGACTAGCGTGAAAGAGACCCAGTACTTC
-	TRBV6-6	-	TRBJ2-7	CASSYQGYEQYF	TGTGCCAGCAGCTATCAGGGATACGAGCAGTACTTC
TRBD2	TRBV6-6	-	TRBJ2-7	CASSWGGIAGGYEQYF	TGTGCCAGCAGTTGGGGAGGAATAGCGGGAGGCTACGAGCAGTACTTC
TRBD1	TRBV19	-	TRBJ1-2	CASSISGTGAGGYTF	TGTGCCAGTAGTATATCCGGGACAGGGGCAGGTGGCTACACCTTC
TRBD1	TRBV9	-	TRBJ1-4	CASSAPGTGKEKLFF	TGTGCCAGCAGCGCTCCCGGGACAGGGAAGGAAAAACTGTTTTTT
TRBD2	TRBV6-5	few	TRBJ2-7	CASSPTSERYEQYF	TGTGCCAGCAGTCCGACTAGCGAACGCTACGAGCAGTACTTC
TRBD1	TRBV6-5	-	TRBJ2-5	CASGASRDREYF	TGTGCCAGCGGGGCCTCCCGGGACAGGGAATACTTC
-	TRBV7-2	-	TRBJ2-1	CASSPSRGSSYNEQFF	TGTGCCAGCAGCCCCTCTAGGGGAAGCTCCTACAATGAGCAGTTCTTC
-	TRBV19	-	TRBJ2-2	CATTGLSNTGELFF	TGTGCCACCACCGGACTCTCGAACACCGGGGAGCTGTTTTTT
-	TRBV28	few	TRBJ1-2	CASSSRRAGGYTF	TGTGCCAGCAGTTCCCGACGGGCGGGTGGCTACACCTTC
TRBD2	TRBV14	-	TRBJ2-2	CASRTSGNTGELFF	TGTGCCAGCAGGACTAGCGGAAACACCGGGGAGCTGTTTTTT
-	TRBV12-5	once	TRBJ2-7	CASGLVPGSEQYF	TGTGCTAGTGGTTTGGTACCGGGGTCCGAGCAGTACTTC
TRBD2	TRBV11-2	-	TRBJ2-2	CASSSLRGVRREAGELFF	TGTGCCAGCAGCTCCCTTCGCGGGGTGAGGCGGGAGGCCGGGGAGCTGTTTTTT
TRBD2	TRBV10-2	once	TRBJ2-3	CASRGGAFTDTQYF	TGCGCCAGCAGGGGAGGGGCCTTCACAGATACGCAGTATTTT
TRBD2	TRBV9	few	TRBJ2-7	CASSVGLAGGTYEQYF	TGTGCCAGCAGCGTAGGACTAGCGGGAGGAACCTACGAGCAGTACTTC
TRBD2	TRBV7-8	-	TRBJ2-4	CASGQQSGGIAKNIQYF	TGTGCCAGCGGACAACAAAGCGGGGGGATAGCCAAAAACATTCAGTACTTC
-	TRBV7-6	-	TRBJ2-2	CASSPRGGAATGELFF	TGTGCCAGCAGCCCCCGAGGGGGGGCGGCAACCGGGGAGCTGTTTTTT
-	TRBV5-1	-	TRBJ2-3	CASSLGSQGGQYF	TGCGCCAGCAGCTTGGGCAGTCAGGGAGGGCAGTATTTT
TRBD1	TRBV10-3	-	TRBJ2-7	CAIWGGTGYEQYF	TGTGCCATTTGGGGGGGGACAGGGTACGAGCAGTACTTC
TRBD1	TRBV4-2	-	TRBJ1-4	CASSPGGTDGEKLFF	TGTGCCAGCAGCCCCGGCGGGACAGACGGTGAAAAACTGTTTTTT
TRBD1	TRBV27	-	TRBJ2-7	CASSKSPGGQGEQYF	TGTGCCAGCAGCAAATCCCCGGGGGGACAGGGAGAGCAGTACTTC
-	TRBV5-5	once	TRBJ2-1	CASSLRGINNEQFF	TGTGCCAGCAGCTTGAGGGGGATAAACAATGAGCAGTTCTTC
-	TRBV11-2	-	TRBJ1-1	CASSPTLDTEAFF	TGTGCCAGCAGCCCTACGCTAGACACTGAAGCTTTCTTT
-	TRBV5-1	-	TRBJ1-1	CASSLGNPSGLTEAFF	TGCGCCAGCAGCTTGGGGAACCCTTCAGGGTTGACTGAAGCTTTCTTT
-	TRBV29-1	-	TRBJ2-5	CSVGGGGTQETQYF	TGCAGCGTGGGGGGTGGGGGGACTCAAGAGACCCAGTACTTC
-	TRBV6-1	-	TRBJ1-2	CASSGGDSRSYGYTF	TGTGCCAGCAGTGGGGGGGACTCCCGGAGCTATGGCTACACCTTC
TRBD1	TRBV6-5	-	TRBJ2-7	CASSYGTGGTYEQYF	TGTGCCAGCAGTTACGGGACAGGAGGTACCTACGAGCAGTACTTC
-	TRBV29-1	once	TRBJ2-5	CSHSGTFQETQYF	TGCAGCCACTCCGGGACATTTCAAGAGACCCAGTACTTC
-	TRBV2	-	TRBJ2-4	CASTSAEPGNIQYF	TGTGCCAGCACATCGGCGGAGCCGGGAAACATTCAGTACTTC
-	TRBV7-2	-	TRBJ1-1	CASSQGVGTEAFF	TGTGCCAGTAGTCAGGGTGTAGGAACTGAAGCTTTCTTT
TRBD1	TRBV2	few	TRBJ2-7	CASSGTGVYEQYF	TGTGCCAGCAGCGGGACAGGAGTATACGAGCAGTACTTC
-	TRBV19	-	TRBJ2-3	CASSPRSRPYQDNTQYF	TGTGCCAGTAGCCCACGCTCCCGACCTTACCAGGATAATACGCAGTATTTT
TRBD1	TRBV11-1	-	TRBJ1-1	CASSFDRGGTEAFF	TGTGCCAGCAGCTTTGACAGGGGGGGCACTGAAGCTTTCTTT
-	TRBV11-1	-	TRBJ2-5	CASSLEPGQETQYF	TGTGCCAGCAGCTTAGAGCCAGGGCAAGAGACCCAGTACTTC
-	TRBV6-1	-	TRBJ2-7	CASSEARWRASSYEQYF	TGTGCCAGCAGTGAAGCAAGGTGGCGGGCAAGCTCCTACGAGCAGTACTTC
-	TRBV5-1	-	TRBJ1-1	CATSQEWGGLTEAFF	TGCGCCACCTCCCAGGAGTGGGGGGGGCTCACTGAAGCTTTCTTT
TRBD2	TRBV10-3	once	TRBJ2-1	CAISEVGGFNEQFF	TGTGCCATCAGTGAGGTGGGAGGGTTCAATGAGCAGTTCTTC
TRBD2	TRBV7-3	few	TRBJ2-3	CASSSGGGTDTQYF	TGTGCCAGCAGCAGTGGGGGGGGCACAGATACGCAGTATTTT
-	TRBV6-1	-	TRBJ2-7	CASSSTYEQYF	TGTGCCAGCTCGTCCACATACGAGCAGTACTTC
TRBD1	TRBV18	-	TRBJ2-7	CASSPSVGQGRYEQYF	TGTGCCAGCTCACCGTCGGTAGGACAGGGAAGGTACGAGCAGTACTTC